This TCR beta chain was retrieved from a study of T cells in Graves' hyperthyroidism and ophthalmopathy. Overall study context: Any treatment followed the collection of peripheral blood at initial diagnosis. Study results and caveats: It was a median roughly 6.5 months before onset that the model predicted ophthalmopathy. Also found in blood were most expanded thyroid clonotypes above 0.001.

The CDR3 regions of TCR beta were amplified from RNA transcripts. During a first-round RT-PCR of the TCR CDR3, the HTBI primer set was used. Each CDR3 protein gets one entry after TCRdb re-called the multiplex PCR reads with MiXCR. The sample records some 550,000 distinct CDR3 sequences, more than 15% being singletons. Source material for PBMCs was 9 to 10 ml fresh peripheral blood. This clonotype has at least ten counts. Its antigen is undetermined. Germline assignment: CDR1 SGHVS and CDR2 FNYEAQ. The CDR3 extends over 14 amino acids. The V end was cut by 2 bases, the J end by 6 bases, with 11 bases between.

This TCR was recovered from a middle-aged woman with Graves' ophthalmopathy. Sequences were obtained from blood. This sequence joins TRBV7-6 and TRBJ2-1; D call uncertain. As DNA, the CDR3 is TGTGCCAGCAGCTTAATCGGCAGGAGCAATGAGCAGTTCTTC. This encodes CASSLIGRSNEQFF.